Included here is one T cell receptor beta chain sequence, with context. Its antigen is as yet unknown. Other nucleotide sequences from this sample produce the same CDR3. The sample belongs to a study of shared clonotypes between healthy human individuals. Overall study findings and caveats: Across four donors, naive CD4 shared around 5.3%, naive CD8 over 3%, memory CD4 about 2.5%, memory CD8 0.4%. It was the non-shared clonotypes that had lower generation probabilities than clonotypes shared by all four donors.

In the naive CD8 group, cells lacked CD45RO and were positively selected for CCR7, so terminally differentiated effector memory CD45RA+ cells were left out. Genomic DNA of each subset was evenly split across several immunoSEQ plates. The repertoire was sequenced with immunoSEQ multiplex PCR; TCRdb's copy has only in-frame clones and lacks some. The sample includes millions of clones, 85% to 95% of them seen just once. The ends lost 3 bases at V and 2 bases at J; junction bases unmatched: 7. Germline V CDR1 and CDR2: MNHNS, SASEGT. This CDR3 is 15 amino acids long. V usage is TRBV6-1 and J usage is TRBJ2-7; TRBD2 agrees at 7 bases. The sample consisted of naive CD8+ T cells sorted from blood. This TCR was recovered from a young man in good health. The CDR3 here is CASSEGLAETYEQYF. Here the CDR3 DNA reads TGTGCCAGCAGTGAGGGGCTAGCGGAGACCTACGAGCAGTACTTC.